Each of the 13 T cell receptor beta chains below was sequenced from the same sample in a study of memory CD4+ T cells and cytomegalovirus serostatus. Single viable CD3+CD4+CD8-CD45RO+ cells were sorted as the memory CD4+ T cells. The repertoire was sequenced with immunoSEQ multiplex PCR; TCRdb's copy has only in-frame clones and lacks some. The sample lists some 60,000 clones; about three quarters were seen once. The specimen sequenced was memory CD4+ T cells from blood. The receptors derive from an adult in good health and CMV-seronegative.

This clone showed up just once. The rearrangement uses TRBV7-8 and TRBJ1-4, with D unresolved. Germline values: CDR1 SGHVS, CDR2 FQNEAQ. The CDR3 is made up of 19 amino acids. V dropped 5 bases and J dropped 3 bases, with 25 bases sitting between them. CDR3 nucleotide sequence: TGTGCCAGCAGCCCATACCGGGTCCAACACCCTACAGCTAATGAAAAACTGTTTTTT. Its protein is CASSPYRVQHPTANEKLFF.

In nucleotides, the CDR3 is TGCGCCAGCAGCCCCCAAGCTTCGGGACTAGCGGATCTCGAGCAGTACTTC. It translates to CASSPQASGLADLEQYF. V usage is TRBV5-1 and J usage is TRBJ2-7; 11 bases map to TRBD2. J lost 6 bases, V lost 4 bases, and 15 bases had no gene match. CDR1 is SGHRS and CDR2 is YFSETQ in the germline V gene. The CDR3 length is 17 residues.

This chain joins TRBV2 and TRBJ1-6; 8 bases are a match to TRBD1. The CDR3 contains 14 residues. Germline trimming cut 6 bases from V and 9 bases from J; bases unmatched to any gene: 7. Germline lookup yields CDR1 SNHLY and CDR2 FYNNEI. DNA of the CDR3: TGTGCCAGCAGCCCTCAGGGGGCGGTTTCACCCCTCCACTTT. It encodes CASSPQGAVSPLHF.

The CDR3 sequence is CASSLEGGRGYTF. The CDR3 nucleotides read TGTGCCAGCAGCTTGGAGGGAGGGAGAGGCTACACCTTC. The gene calls are TRBV7-3 and TRBJ1-2; D uncertain. The V end lost 3 bases, the J end lost 8 bases, and 13 bases lay between the germline ends. Germline CDR1 SGHTA, CDR2 FQGTGA. The CDR3 covers 13 residues.

The chain recombines TRBV18 with TRBJ1-5; D might be TRBD1 (6 bases). The CDR3 contains 17 residues. The germline V and J ends were trimmed by 5 bases and 0 bases, with 17 bases remaining between them. Germline assignment: CDR1 KGHSH and CDR2 LQKENI. CDR3 nucleotide sequence: TGTGCCAGCTCAACCAAGGCGACAGGCAATAGCAATCAGCCCCAGCATTTT. Residues: CASSTKATGNSNQPQHF.

CDR3 bases: TGTGCCAGCAGCCAGGGGACAGGGCTACGGAACACTGAAGCTTTCTTT. Amino acids: CASSQGTGLRNTEAFF. The chain links TRBV14 to TRBJ1-1; 9 bases match TRBD1. CDR3 length: 16 amino acids. Trimming removed 3 bases from V and 1 base from J; junction bases left unmatched: 6. Germline loops: CDR1 SGHDN, CDR2 FVKESK.

The V and J genes are TRBV7-2 and TRBJ1-4; 8 bases are a match to TRBD1. With 2 bases clipped from V and 1 base from J, the junction kept 6 bases outside the gene matches. The CDR3 has 17 residues. Germline V CDR1 and CDR2: SGHTA, FQGNSA. The CDR3 bases are TGTGCCAGCAGCTTAATTGGACAGGGAGGAACTAATGAAAAACTGTTTTTT. This sequence encodes CASSLIGQGGTNEKLFF.

The chain links TRBV6-1 to TRBJ1-6; TRBD1 is a possible D gene (6 bases). There are 15 residues in the CDR3. V was shortened by 6 bases and J by 7 bases, with 16 bases between the two germline ends. The V gene's germline CDR1 is MNHNS and CDR2 SASEGT. The CDR3 nucleotides read TGTGCCAGCAGAGCAGACATCGGGGGCAATTCACCCCTCCACTTT. Residues: CASRADIGGNSPLHF.

This rearrangement joins TRBV5-6 to TRBJ2-1; D is unresolved. CDR3 size: 15 residues. The V gene lost 1 base and the J gene lost 8 bases, with 16 bases spanning the gap. Germline CDR1 and CDR2: SGHDT and YYEEEE. The CDR3 DNA reads TGTGCCAGCAGCTTGTTCCTTACGCCCCCACATGAGCAGTTCTTC. Translation: CASSLFLTPPHEQFF.

The V call is TRBV7-9, the J call TRBJ2-1, with TRBD2 as a possible D gene (6 bases). With 5 bases removed from V and 3 bases from J, the gap between germline ends came to 14 bases. This CDR3 comprises 15 residues. Germline CDR1 and CDR2: SEHNR and FQNEAQ (reference sequence). The CDR3 nucleotides are TGTGCCAGCAGCCGTACTAGCTTGGGCTACAATGAGCAGTTCTTC. It encodes CASSRTSLGYNEQFF.

DNA for the CDR3: TGTGCCAGCAGACAAACAGGGATGAACACTGAAGCTTTCTTT. This translates into CASRQTGMNTEAFF. This rearrangement joins TRBV25-1 to TRBJ1-1; D possibly corresponds to TRBD1 (6 bases). The CDR3 is 14 amino acids. V was pared by 6 bases and J by 0 bases, with 11 bases between. Looked up from germline, CDR1 is MGHDK and CDR2 is SYGVNS.

This clone was seen a handful of times. This rearrangement joins TRBV18 to TRBJ2-1; no firm D call. Germline CDR1 is KGHSH and CDR2 is LQKENI. This CDR3 has 15 amino acids. V lost 9 bases to trimming and J lost 0 bases, with 15 bases between them. The CDR3 DNA is TGTGCCAGTTCCACCTTAAAGAGCTCCTACAATGAGCAGTTCTTC. Translated: CASSTLKSSYNEQFF.

This chain uses TRBV19 with TRBJ2-1; 10 nucleotides align to TRBD1. CDR3 length: 14 amino acids. CDR1 and CDR2 (germline): LNHDA, SQIVND (reference sequence). Trimming cost V 4 bases and J 9 bases; bases outside gene matches: 6. The CDR3 region has the DNA TGTGCCAGTAGTACTGGACAGGGGGTGGGTGAGCAGTTCTTC. This gives the protein CASSTGQGVGEQFF.